A single sample is the source of the 29 T cell receptor beta chains below, sequenced in a study of control samples from healthy donors and cancer patients. Assay: immunoSEQ multiplex PCR; the TCRdb copy retains only in-frame clones and omits some. The sample has roughly 190,000 clones; 91% are singletons. Material for sequencing was blood. The receptors here all came from a woman aged 25 to 45 in good health.

The CDR3 sequence: CASSLAGVRDYEQYF. The CDR3 coding sequence is TGTGCCAGCAGCTTAGCGGGGGTCAGAGACTACGAGCAGTACTTC. The genes are TRBV7-9 and TRBJ2-7; either TRBD1 or TRBD2 may supply D (5 bases each). The CDR3 has 15 residues. In germline, CDR1 is SEHNR, CDR2 FQNEAQ (reference sequence). Trimming stripped 0 bases from V and 3 bases from J, with 12 bases between.

CDR3 nucleotide sequence: TGTGCCAGCAGCCAACTCCCGGGGGGAGGCTACGAGCAGTACTTC. Its translation: CASSQLPGGGYEQYF. V gene TRBV6-5 combines with J gene TRBJ2-7, with 7 bases aligning to TRBD2. The CDR3 is made up of 15 amino acids. With V trimmed by 6 bases and J by 3 bases, 11 bases remained unmatched. CDR1 MNHEY and CDR2 SVGAGI come from the germline V gene.

The chain employs TRBV14 and TRBJ2-2; TRBD1 is a possible D gene (6 bases). Trimming took off 4 bases at V and 0 bases at J, with 9 bases between the two ends. The germline V gene has CDR1 SGHDN and CDR2 FVKESK. This CDR3 contains 15 residues. The DNA of the CDR3 is TGTGCCAGCAGCCGACAGGTCGCGAACACCGGGGAGCTGTTTTTT. As protein: CASSRQVANTGELFF.

The chain carries TRBV29-1 and TRBJ1-1; D uncertain. The CDR3 has 11 residues. Germline-derived CDR1 and CDR2 are SQVTM and ANQGSEA. With 5 bases removed from V and 0 bases from J, the gap between germline ends came to 4 bases. The CDR3 reads CSVLVNTEAFF. The CDR3 DNA reads TGCAGCGTTCTAGTGAACACTGAAGCTTTCTTT.

V gene TRBV7-2 combines with J gene TRBJ2-7; 14 bases agree with TRBD2. The CDR3 is made up of 17 amino acids. J was trimmed by 2 bases and V by 5 bases; bases with no gene match: 8. CDR1 and CDR2 from the germline V gene are SGHTA and FQGNSA. The CDR3 bases are TGTGCCAGCAGCCCACTGCCGGGACTAGCGGGAGCCTACGAGCAGTACTTC. It codes for CASSPLPGLAGAYEQYF.

For this clone: Other DNA sequences of this sample code for an identical CDR3. The rearrangement links TRBV28 to TRBJ1-2; D not certain. CDR3 length equals 12 residues. V was cut by 2 bases and J by 4 bases, with 5 bases left in between. From germline, CDR1 is MDHEN and CDR2 SYDVKM. The CDR3 here is CASSLTGYGYTF. DNA of the CDR3: TGTGCCAGCAGTTTAACGGGCTATGGCTACACCTTC.

The chain couples TRBV29-1 to TRBJ2-7; D possibly corresponds to TRBD1 (6 bases). CDR1 is SQVTM and CDR2 is ANQGSEA in the germline V gene. The CDR3 is made up of 11 amino acids. V lost 7 bases to trimming and J lost 2 bases, with 9 bases between them. The CDR3 loop reads CSARDTYEQYF. The CDR3 DNA sequence: TGCAGCGCCCGGGACACCTACGAGCAGTACTTC.

The rearrangement uses TRBV19 and TRBJ2-7; 8 positions match TRBD1. Germline V gene data show CDR1 as LNHDA and CDR2 as SQIVND (reference sequence). This CDR3 is built from 15 residues. Unmatched junction bases numbered 8, after V lost 5 bases and J lost 2 bases. The CDR3 protein is CASSGSLTGAYEQYF. Written as DNA, the CDR3 is TGTGCCAGTAGTGGATCCCTGACAGGGGCCTACGAGCAGTACTTC.

The rearrangement joins TRBV24-1 to TRBJ2-7; TRBD1 might be the D (6 bases). The germline V and J ends were trimmed by 0 bases and 2 bases, with 10 bases remaining between them. Per germline, CDR1 KGHDR and CDR2 SFDVKD. This CDR3 comprises 15 residues. CDR3 protein: CATSDLQGTPYEQYF. CDR3 nucleotide sequence: TGTGCCACCAGTGATTTGCAGGGGACCCCCTACGAGCAGTACTTC.

This clone came up once. The V call is TRBV12-3 or TRBV12-4, the J call TRBJ1-2; D gene ambiguous. The length of the CDR3 is 13 residues. The germline V and J ends were trimmed by 2 bases and 4 bases, with 8 bases remaining between them. Here the CDR3 DNA reads TGTGCCAGCAGTTTAATAGGGAGCTATGGCTACACCTTC. It codes for CASSLIGSYGYTF.

The chain links TRBV6-5 to TRBJ1-2, with D tentatively TRBD1 (5 bases). CDR3 length: 13 amino acids. CDR1 is MNHEY, CDR2 SVGAGI, per germline. The V gene lost 4 bases and the J gene lost 8 bases, with 14 bases spanning the gap. The CDR3 DNA reads as TGTGCCAGCAGTTCGGGTCAGGGAGGAGGCTACACCTTC. This sequence encodes CASSSGQGGGYTF.

The V and J genes are TRBV2 and TRBJ2-5, with D hard to call. Germline CDR1 SNHLY, CDR2 FYNNEI. V dropped 4 bases and J dropped 1 base, with 13 bases sitting between them. The CDR3 covers 15 residues. Here the CDR3 DNA reads TGTGCCAGCAGTGTGAAGGGCTGGAGCCAAGAGACCCAGTACTTC. It encodes CASSVKGWSQETQYF.

The chain carries TRBV4-3 and TRBJ1-6; D uncertain. This CDR3 contains 16 residues. Germline V gene lookup returns CDR1 LGHNA and CDR2 YSLEER. V was clipped by 0 bases and J by 0 bases, with 6 bases between them. CDR3 nucleotide sequence: TGCGCCAGCAGCCAAGATCGGAGCTCCTATAATTCACCCCTCCACTTT. This translates into CASSQDRSSYNSPLHF.

About this clone itself: Other DNA sequences in this specimen translate into the identical CDR3. The chain has TRBV5-1 and TRBJ1-2; no reliable D call. Germline V gene sequence: CDR1 SGHRS, CDR2 YFSETQ. V was trimmed by 2 bases and J by 0 bases, leaving 5 bases between them. The CDR3 sequence is 13 residues long. The CDR3 DNA is TGCGCCAGCAGCTTAGCAGCTAACTATGGCTACACCTTC. Translation gives CASSLAANYGYTF.

The chain recombines TRBV6-2 or TRBV6-3 with TRBJ1-4; TRBD1 agrees at 12 bases. The CDR3 spans 14 residues. In germline, CDR1 is MNHEY, CDR2 SVGEGT. Unmatched junction bases numbered 3, after V lost 2 bases and J lost 11 bases. The CDR3 loop reads CASSYGTGGRKLFF. The CDR3, as DNA: TGTGCCAGCAGTTACGGGACAGGGGGCCGGAAACTGTTTTTT.

As for this clone: Other nucleotide sequences from this sample produce the same CDR3. J is TRBJ1-1 and V is TRBV5-1; no firm D call. The CDR3 covers 13 residues. Per the germline V gene, CDR1 is SGHRS and CDR2 is YFSETQ. Trimming cost V 0 bases and J 2 bases, with 5 bases left between them. CDR3 sequence reads: CASSLGVNTEAFF. In DNA, the CDR3 is TGCGCCAGCAGCTTGGGGGTAAACACTGAAGCTTTCTTT.

The chain couples TRBV9 to TRBJ1-5; 7 nucleotides match TRBD1. This CDR3 region has 15 residues. Looked up from germline, CDR1 is SGDLS and CDR2 is YYNGEE. Trimming cost V 0 bases and J 2 bases; bases outside gene matches: 2. CDR3 region: CASSVGQGGNQPQHF. CDR3 DNA sequence: TGTGCCAGCAGCGTAGGACAGGGAGGCAATCAGCCCCAGCATTTT. The whole variable domain, remainder taken from reference TRBV9 and TRBJ1-5, is DSGVTQTPKHLITATGQRVTLRCSPRSGDLSVYWYQQSLDQGLQFLIQYYNGEERAKGNILERFSAQQFPDLHSELNLSSLELGDSALYFCASSVGQGGNQPQHFGDGTRLSIL.

The gene calls are TRBV7-2 and TRBJ2-1, with 11 bases identical to TRBD2. Germline CDR1 is SGHTA and CDR2 is FQGNSA. V was clipped by 2 bases and J by 14 bases; unmatched bases: 11. The length of the CDR3 is 15 residues. CDR3 sequence (DNA): TGTGCCAGCAGCTTAACTACTAGCGGGAGAAAGGAGGAGTTCTTC. Translating gives CASSLTTSGRKEEFF.

J is TRBJ1-1 and V is TRBV25-1; D remains unclear. V was clipped by 4 bases and J by 3 bases, with 6 bases between them. Germline V CDR1 and CDR2: MGHDK, SYGVNS. The CDR3 totals 12 residues. DNA of the CDR3: TGTGCCAGCAGTGGATCATACACTGAAGCTTTCTTT. Translated: CASSGSYTEAFF. Filled out from reference TRBV25-1 and TRBJ1-1, the complete variable domain reads EADIYQTPRYLVIGTGKKITLECSQTMGHDKMYWYQQDPGMELHLIHYSYGVNSTEKGDLSSESTVSRIRTEHFPLTLESARPSHTSQYLCASSGSYTEAFFGQGTRLTVV.

The V gene is TRBV12-5, the J gene TRBJ1-1, with TRBD1 as a possible D gene (5 bases). Germline loops: CDR1 LGHNT, CDR2 FRNRAP. The CDR3 has 15 amino acids. Trimming cost V 3 bases and J 0 bases, with 11 bases left between them. In nucleotides, the CDR3 is TGTGCTAGTGGTTTTGACAGAAAAATGAACACTGAAGCTTTCTTT. Translating it yields CASGFDRKMNTEAFF. The entire variable domain, with the rest obtained from reference TRBV12-5 and TRBJ1-1, is as follows: DARVTQTPRHKVTEMGQEVTMRCQPILGHNTVFWYRQTMMQGLELLAYFRNRAPLDDSGMPKDRFSAEMPDATLATLKIQPSEPRDSAVYFCASGFDRKMNTEAFFGQGTRLTVV.

V and J are TRBV9 and TRBJ2-3; 8 positions match TRBD2. CDR1 and CDR2 from the germline V gene are SGDLS and YYNGEE. Trimming cost V 0 bases and J 6 bases; bases outside gene matches: 6. This CDR3 comprises 15 residues. The CDR3 is CASSVESGRSDTQYF. CDR3 sequence (DNA): TGTGCCAGCAGCGTAGAAAGCGGGAGATCGGATACGCAGTATTTT.

The chain links TRBV11-2 to TRBJ2-7, with 10 bases lining up with TRBD1. The junction had 8 bases not matched to a gene; V was cut back by 7 bases and J by 5 bases. Germline lookup yields CDR1 SGHAT and CDR2 FQNNGV. The CDR3 runs 14 residues. The CDR3 coding sequence is TGTGCCAGCAACCGAGACAGGGGGCTGGACGAGCAGTACTTC. Translation: CASNRDRGLDEQYF.

The chain is built from TRBV7-8 and TRBJ2-2; the D gene is possibly TRBD1 (8 bases). The CDR3 has 16 residues. The germline V gene has CDR1 SGHVS and CDR2 FQNEAQ. V lost 5 bases and J 4 bases, leaving 17 bases between the germline ends. CDR3 amino acids: CASSAAGGGSTGELFF. In nucleotides, the CDR3 is TGTGCCAGCAGCGCCGCAGGGGGCGGGAGCACCGGGGAGCTGTTTTTT.

CDR3 nucleotide sequence: TGTGCCAGCAGGGTTACAGGCTTCTATGGCTACACCTTC. Translation: CASRVTGFYGYTF. The chain links TRBV6-5 to TRBJ1-2; maybe TRBD1 (5 bases). Germline-derived CDR1 and CDR2 are MNHEY and SVGAGI. Deletions cut 6 bases from V and 4 bases from J, with 12 bases between. The CDR3 runs 13 residues.

The CDR3 DNA reads TGTGCCAGCAGCTTACTAGCGAGCTCCTACGAGCAGTACTTC. Its translation: CASSLLASSYEQYF. V is TRBV7-9 and J is TRBJ2-7, with D perhaps TRBD2 (6 bases). This CDR3 contains 14 residues. CDR1 is SEHNR, CDR2 FQNEAQ, per germline (reference sequence). Trimming pared 2 bases from V and 0 bases from J, leaving 8 bases between.

The J gene is TRBJ1-6, the V gene TRBV5-1; 8 positions match TRBD1. Germline V CDR1 and CDR2: SGHRS, YFSETQ. The V and J ends lost 5 bases and 0 bases, in that order; junction bases with no gene match: 4. This CDR3 contains 16 residues. CDR3 loop: CASSEGQGSYNSPLHF. For the CDR3, the DNA is TGCGCCAGCAGTGAAGGACAGGGCTCCTATAATTCACCCCTCCACTTT.

V usage is TRBV28 and J usage is TRBJ1-6; D is unclear. Germline V lookup: CDR1 MDHEN, CDR2 SYDVKM. Deletions cut 2 bases from V and 10 bases from J, with 9 bases between. This CDR3 comprises 13 residues. CDR3 in DNA: TGTGCCAGCAGTTTAGTCATGGTCTCACCCCTCCACTTT. This codes for CASSLVMVSPLHF.

The CDR3 here is CASSPGTRTEAFF. CDR3 DNA sequence: TGTGCCAGCTCACCAGGGACACGAACTGAAGCTTTCTTT. This chain uses TRBV18 with TRBJ1-1; D is perhaps TRBD1 (6 bases). V lost 2 bases to trimming and J lost 5 bases, with 9 bases between them. From germline, CDR1 is KGHSH and CDR2 LQKENI. The CDR3 totals 13 residues. The entire variable domain, with the rest obtained from reference TRBV18 and TRBJ1-1, is as follows: NAGVMQNPRHLVRRRGQEARLRCSPMKGHSHVYWYRQLPEEGLKFMVYLQKENIIDESGMPKERFSAEFPKEGPSILRIQQVVRGDSAAYFCASSPGTRTEAFFGQGTRLTVV.

In its sample, this clone was seen a few times. The genes are TRBV6-5 and TRBJ2-7; 11 nucleotides agree with TRBD2. The CDR3 totals 14 residues. V shed 8 bases and J 1 base; nucleotides not matched to a gene: 4. From germline, CDR1 is MNHEY and CDR2 SVGAGI. CDR3 sequence reads: CASGTSGSSYEQYF. CDR3 coding DNA: TGTGCCAGCGGGACTAGCGGTTCATCCTACGAGCAGTACTTC.